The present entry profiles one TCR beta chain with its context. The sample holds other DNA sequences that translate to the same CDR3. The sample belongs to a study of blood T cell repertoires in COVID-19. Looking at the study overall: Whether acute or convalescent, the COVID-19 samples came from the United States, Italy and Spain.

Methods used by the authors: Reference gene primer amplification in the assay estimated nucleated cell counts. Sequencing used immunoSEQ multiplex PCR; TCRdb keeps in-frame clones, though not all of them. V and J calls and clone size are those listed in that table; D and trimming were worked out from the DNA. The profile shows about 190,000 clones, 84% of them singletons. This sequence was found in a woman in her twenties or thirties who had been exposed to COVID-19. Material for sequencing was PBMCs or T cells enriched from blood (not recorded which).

CDR3 in amino acids: CASSVGNTIYF. For the CDR3, the DNA is TGTGCCAGTAGCGTTGGAAACACCATATATTTT. The genes are TRBV19 and TRBJ1-3; D is unclear. The V end lost 6 bases, the J end lost 3 bases, and 3 bases lay between the germline ends. Germline CDR1 is LNHDA and CDR2 is SQIVND (reference sequence). The CDR3 has 11 residues.